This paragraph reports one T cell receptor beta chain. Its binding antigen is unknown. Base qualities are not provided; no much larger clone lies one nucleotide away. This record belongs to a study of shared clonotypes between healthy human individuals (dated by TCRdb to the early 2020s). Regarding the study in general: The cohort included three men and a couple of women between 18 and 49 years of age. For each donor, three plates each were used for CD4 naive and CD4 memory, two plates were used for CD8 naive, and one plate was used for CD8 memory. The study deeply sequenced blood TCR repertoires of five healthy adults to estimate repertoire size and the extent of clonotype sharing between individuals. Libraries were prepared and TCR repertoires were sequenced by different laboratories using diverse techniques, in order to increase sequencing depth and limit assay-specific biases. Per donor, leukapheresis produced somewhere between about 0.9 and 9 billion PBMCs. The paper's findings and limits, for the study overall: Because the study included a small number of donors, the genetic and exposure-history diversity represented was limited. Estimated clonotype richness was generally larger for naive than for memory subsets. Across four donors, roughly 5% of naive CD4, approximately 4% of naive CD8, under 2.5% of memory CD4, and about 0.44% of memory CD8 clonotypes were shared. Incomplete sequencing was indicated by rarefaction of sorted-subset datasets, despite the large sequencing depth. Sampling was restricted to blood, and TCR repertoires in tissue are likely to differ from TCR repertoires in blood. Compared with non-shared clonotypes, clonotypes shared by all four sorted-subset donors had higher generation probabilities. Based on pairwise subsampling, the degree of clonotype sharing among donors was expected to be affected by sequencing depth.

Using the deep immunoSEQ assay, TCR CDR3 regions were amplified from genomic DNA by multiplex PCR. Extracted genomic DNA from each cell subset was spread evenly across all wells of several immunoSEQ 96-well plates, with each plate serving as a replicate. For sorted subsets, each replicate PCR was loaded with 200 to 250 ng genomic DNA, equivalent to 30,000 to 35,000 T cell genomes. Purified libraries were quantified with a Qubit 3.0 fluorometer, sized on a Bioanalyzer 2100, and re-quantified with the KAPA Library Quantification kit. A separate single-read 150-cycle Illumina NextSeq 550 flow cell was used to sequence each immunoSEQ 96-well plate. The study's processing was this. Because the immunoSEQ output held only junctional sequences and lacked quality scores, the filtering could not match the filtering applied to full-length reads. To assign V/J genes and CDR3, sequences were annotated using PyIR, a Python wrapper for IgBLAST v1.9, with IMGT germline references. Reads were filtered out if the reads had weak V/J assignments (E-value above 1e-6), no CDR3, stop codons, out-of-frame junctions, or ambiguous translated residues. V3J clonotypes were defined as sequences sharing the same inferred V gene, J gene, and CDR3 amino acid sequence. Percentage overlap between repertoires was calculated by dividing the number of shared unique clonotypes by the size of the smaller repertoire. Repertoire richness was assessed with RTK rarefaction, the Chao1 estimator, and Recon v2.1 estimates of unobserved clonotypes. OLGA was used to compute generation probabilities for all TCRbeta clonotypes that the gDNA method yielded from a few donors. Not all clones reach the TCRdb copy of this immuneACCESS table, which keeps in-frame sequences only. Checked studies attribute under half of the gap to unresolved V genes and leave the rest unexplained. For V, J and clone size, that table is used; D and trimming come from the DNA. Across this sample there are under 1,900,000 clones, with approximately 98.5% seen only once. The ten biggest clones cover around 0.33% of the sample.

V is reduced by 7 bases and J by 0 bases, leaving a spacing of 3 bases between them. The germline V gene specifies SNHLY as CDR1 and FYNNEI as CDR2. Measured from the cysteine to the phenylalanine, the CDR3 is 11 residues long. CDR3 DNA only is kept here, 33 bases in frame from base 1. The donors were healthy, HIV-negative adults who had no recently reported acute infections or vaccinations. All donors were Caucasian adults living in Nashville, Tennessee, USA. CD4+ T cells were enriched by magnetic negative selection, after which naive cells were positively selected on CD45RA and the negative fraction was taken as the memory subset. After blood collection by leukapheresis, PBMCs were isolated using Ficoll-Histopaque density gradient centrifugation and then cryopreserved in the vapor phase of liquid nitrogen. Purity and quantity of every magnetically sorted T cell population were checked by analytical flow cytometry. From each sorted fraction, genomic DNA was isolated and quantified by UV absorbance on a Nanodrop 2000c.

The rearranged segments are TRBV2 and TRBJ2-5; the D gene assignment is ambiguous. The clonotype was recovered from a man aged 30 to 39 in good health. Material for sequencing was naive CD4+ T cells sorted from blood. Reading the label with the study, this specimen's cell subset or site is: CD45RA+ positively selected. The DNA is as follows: TGTGCCAGCACCTACCAAGAGACCCAGTACTTC. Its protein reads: CASTYQETQYF.